This T cell receptor (beta chain) was sequenced for a study of T cells after yellow fever vaccination. This clonotype has a handful of counts. Each CDR3 protein is one row after TCRdb ran MiXCR on the 5' RACE reads. The sample yields about 330,000 distinct CDR3 sequences, approximately 4% seen once. V was trimmed by 0 bases and J by 7 bases, leaving 13 bases between them. Per germline, CDR1 LGHNA and CDR2 YNFKEQ. The CDR3 runs to 16 residues. The chain links TRBV4-2 to TRBJ1-6, with D unresolved. This clonotype was obtained from a man between 18 and 29 years old who received the YFV17D yellow fever vaccine. This specimen was PBMCs, taken 5 days after the yellow fever booster vaccination. The CDR3 loop reads CASSQDRGTRNSPLHF. CDR3 in DNA: TGTGCCAGCAGCCAAGATCGAGGAACGAGGAATTCACCCCTCCACTTT.